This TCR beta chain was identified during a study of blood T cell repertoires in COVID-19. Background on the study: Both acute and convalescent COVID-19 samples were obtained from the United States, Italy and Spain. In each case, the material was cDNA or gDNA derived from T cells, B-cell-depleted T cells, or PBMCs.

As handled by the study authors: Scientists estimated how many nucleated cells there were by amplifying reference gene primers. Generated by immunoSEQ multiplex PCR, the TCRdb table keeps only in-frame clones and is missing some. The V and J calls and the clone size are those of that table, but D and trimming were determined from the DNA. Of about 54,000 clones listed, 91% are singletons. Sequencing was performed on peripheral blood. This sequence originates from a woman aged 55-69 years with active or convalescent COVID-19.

The CDR3 sequence is CASSYRDRSSYEQYF. Written as DNA, the CDR3 is TGTGCCAGCAGTTACCGGGACAGGAGCTCCTACGAGCAGTACTTC. J is TRBJ2-7 and V is TRBV6-5; 8 bases line up with TRBD1. With V trimmed by 2 bases and J by 0 bases, 3 bases remained unmatched. The CDR3 is 15 residues long. The germline gives CDR1 MNHEY, CDR2 SVGAGI.